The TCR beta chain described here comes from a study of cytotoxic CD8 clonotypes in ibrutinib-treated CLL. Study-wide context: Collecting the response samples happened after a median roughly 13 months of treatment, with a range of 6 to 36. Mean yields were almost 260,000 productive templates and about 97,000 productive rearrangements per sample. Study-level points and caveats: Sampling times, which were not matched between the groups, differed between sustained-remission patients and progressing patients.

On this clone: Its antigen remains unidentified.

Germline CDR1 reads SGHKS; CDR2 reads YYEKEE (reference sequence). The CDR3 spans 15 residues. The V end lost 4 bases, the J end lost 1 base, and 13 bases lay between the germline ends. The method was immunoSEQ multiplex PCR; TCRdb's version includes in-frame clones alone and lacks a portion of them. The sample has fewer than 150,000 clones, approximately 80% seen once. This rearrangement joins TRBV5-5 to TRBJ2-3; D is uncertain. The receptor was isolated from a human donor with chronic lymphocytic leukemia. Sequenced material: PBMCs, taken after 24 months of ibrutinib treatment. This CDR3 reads CASSHSSSGTDTQYF. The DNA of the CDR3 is TGTGCCAGCAGCCATTCCTCTTCGGGCACAGATACGCAGTATTTT.